This TCR beta chain comes out of a study of blood T cell repertoires in COVID-19. For the study at large: PBMCs, B-cell-depleted T cells, or T cells provided the cDNA or gDNA that made up the material.

This clone was seen a handful of times. The CDR3 is made up of 16 amino acids. CDR1 and CDR2 from the germline V gene are KGHSH and LQKENI. The V and J ends lost 5 bases and 0 bases, in that order; junction bases with no gene match: 9. As processed by the authors: Amplification of reference gene primers provided the estimated nucleated cell counts. Assay used: immunoSEQ multiplex PCR; TCRdb lists only in-frame clones, some missing. V, J and clone size were drawn from that table, and D and trimming were deduced from the DNA. The sample has roughly 300,000 clones; less than 90% are singletons. Material for sequencing was peripheral blood. This chain links TRBV18 with TRBJ2-5; 7 nucleotides agree with TRBD2. This receptor was identified in a human donor in a cohort sampled during active COVID-19. The CDR3 is CASSGTGGGNQETQYF. The CDR3 DNA reads TGTGCCAGCTCAGGTACGGGAGGAGGTAACCAAGAGACCCAGTACTTC.